This passage covers 21 T cell receptor beta chains from one sample sequenced in a study of T cell clonality in common variable immunodeficiency. Study outcomes and limitations: In common variable immunodeficiency, TCR beta chains reportedly carried fewer deletions and N-nucleotide insertions.

Antigens for these TCRs are unknown. Only in-frame clones appear in the TCRdb table, and some are missing; sequencing was by immunoSEQ multiplex PCR. Listed for the sample are almost 20,000 clones, none seen a single time. Sequenced material: peripheral blood mononuclear cells. The origin of the receptors is a human donor with common variable immunodeficiency.

At least ten counts were recorded for this clone. The CDR3 goes on 3 residues after the read ends, and that part is filled in from the germline J gene. V is TRBV6-2 or TRBV6-3 and J is TRBJ2-3, with D perhaps TRBD1 (6 bases). Germline CDR1 is MNHEY and CDR2 is SVGEGT. The V and J ends lost 2 bases and 2 bases respectively, with 17 bases between them. This CDR3 region has 17 residues. CDR3 protein: CASSYRAARQDTDTQYF. CDR3 DNA, as far as it was read: TGTGCCAGCAGTTACCGGGCGGCAAGACAGGACACAGATACG.

At least ten counts were recorded for this clone. The read gets to within 3 residues of the CDR3 end, and the germline J gene fills in the rest. This chain uses TRBV20-1 with TRBJ2-1, with TRBD1 identical over 8 bases. CDR1 is DFQATT and CDR2 is SNEGSKA in the germline V gene (reference sequence). The V gene end was trimmed by 4 bases and the J gene end by 3 bases; junction bases not matched to a gene: 2. This CDR3 has 13 amino acids. The CDR3 region is CSANGQGYNEQFF. CDR3 bases read: TGCAGTGCTAATGGACAGGGCTACAATGAG.

This clone was counted many times. The observed sequence ends 3 residues before the CDR3 terminus, with the missing tail filled in from the germline J gene. V usage is TRBV2 and J usage is TRBJ2-5; 12 nucleotides line up with TRBD2. CDR3 length: 17 amino acids. Germline CDR1 SNHLY, CDR2 FYNNEI. V was pared by 3 bases and J by 1 base, with 6 bases of the junction left unmatched. The CDR3 bases that were read are TGTGCCAGCAGTGACCTCGCGGGACTAGCGGGCCAAGAGACC. As protein: CASSDLAGLAGQET. The whole CDR3 reads CASSDLAGLAGQETQYF.

This clone was observed at least ten times. The read ends 3 residues early relative to the CDR3; the germline J gene fills the gap. The sample contains more than one DNA sequence encoding this CDR3. J is TRBJ1-5 and V is TRBV2; TRBD1 matches at 7 bases. Germline loops: CDR1 SNHLY, CDR2 FYNNEI. The CDR3 loop spans 15 amino acids. With V trimmed by 6 bases and J by 1 base, 6 bases remained unmatched. CDR3 bases read: TGTGCCAGCAGCGCAGACAGGGCAAGCAATCAGCCC. It encodes CASSADRASNQP. The full CDR3 protein is CASSADRASNQPQHF.

This clone was counted at least ten times. The read is 3 residues too short to cover the CDR3 end, so that end is filled in from the germline J gene. This chain links TRBV2 with TRBJ2-5; no reliable D call. CDR1 SNHLY and CDR2 FYNNEI come from the germline V gene. This CDR3 has 11 residues. Trimming cost V 8 bases and J 1 base, with 5 bases left between them. CDR3 loop: CASGRQETQYF. The part of the CDR3 DNA that was read is TGTGCCAGCGGGCGCCAAGAGACC.

This clone appeared many times. The read ends 3 residues shy of where the CDR3 ends; the end is completed using the germline J gene. The chain couples TRBV7-8 to TRBJ2-7; no definite D call. CDR3 length: 15 residues. CDR1 is SGHVS, CDR2 FQNEAQ, per germline. V lost 5 bases and J 0 bases, leaving 14 bases between the germline ends. The chain's CDR3 is CASSPMIGSSYEQYF. Incomplete CDR3 DNA: TGTGCCAGCAGCCCGATGATCGGTAGCTCCTACGAG.

The sample holds a few counts of this clone. The CDR3 end lies 3 residues beyond the end of the read and is filled in from the germline J gene. The chain recombines TRBV7-2 with TRBJ1-2; D is unresolved. The CDR3 is 13 amino acids. CDR1 SGHTA and CDR2 FQGNSA come from the germline V gene. V was shortened by 5 bases and J by 2 bases, with 9 bases between the two germline ends. The DNA read from the CDR3 is TGTGCCAGCAGCCGGTTGTCGAACTATGGC. It yields the protein CASSRLSNYG. The full CDR3 protein is CASSRLSNYGYTF. Filled out from reference TRBV7-2 and TRBJ1-2, the complete variable domain reads GAGVSQSPSNKVTEKGKDVELRCDPISGHTALYWYRQSLGQGLEFLIYFQGNSAPDKSGLPSDRFSAERTGGSVSTLTIQRTQQEDSAVYLCASSRLSNYGYTFGSGTRLTVV.

In this sample, this clone turned up many times. The CDR3 end is not reached by the read, which stops 3 residues before it; the germline J gene fills it in. This chain links TRBV2 with TRBJ2-5; the match to TRBD1 covers 7 bases. The CDR3 extends over 14 amino acids. V was clipped by 7 bases and J by 7 bases; unmatched bases: 12. Germline assignment: CDR1 SNHLY and CDR2 FYNNEI. The CDR3 bases that were read are TGTGCCAGCAAATCAGGGGGTGTTTTAGCGACC. Translation gives CASKSGGVLAT. The CDR3 reads in full as CASKSGGVLATQYF.

This clone was counted ten times or more. The read ends 3 residues before the CDR3 terminus; that terminus is restored from the germline J gene. The genes are TRBV19 and TRBJ1-1; weak D call: TRBD1 (5 bases). This CDR3 is built from 14 residues. The V gene's germline CDR1 is LNHDA and CDR2 SQIVND (reference sequence). Trimming stripped 4 bases from V and 1 base from J, with 10 bases between. The sequenced part of the CDR3 DNA is TGTGCCAGTAGTAGGGGGGTTTCGAACACTGAA. Encoded protein: CASSRGVSNTE. The full CDR3 protein reads CASSRGVSNTEAFF. Looking up the rest from reference TRBV19 and TRBJ1-1 gives the full variable domain: DGGITQSPKYLFRKEGQNVTLSCEQNLNHDAMYWYRQDPGQGLRLIYYSQIVNDFQKGDIAEGYSVSREKKESFPLTVTSAQKNPTAFYLCASSRGVSNTEAFFGQGTRLTVV.

This clone was seen many times. The read terminates 3 residues before the CDR3 end, so the remaining end is supplied by the germline J gene. The chain recombines TRBV2 with TRBJ2-2, with TRBD2 matching over 12 bases. From germline, CDR1 is SNHLY and CDR2 FYNNEI. V was pared by 6 bases and J by 3 bases, with 8 bases of the junction left unmatched. The CDR3 contains 17 residues. The covered CDR3 bases are TGTGCCAGCAGCAACGCCCTAGCGGGAGGGTACACCGGGGAG. Translation: CASSNALAGGYTGE. The full-length CDR3 reads as CASSNALAGGYTGELFF.

This clone came up many times. This chain's CDR3 is CASSLGGDGYTF. Partial CDR3 DNA: TGTGCCAGCAGCTTAGGGGGCGATGGC. V usage is TRBV7-6 and J usage is TRBJ1-2, with D perhaps TRBD1 (5 bases). The read terminates 3 residues before the CDR3 end, so the remaining end is supplied by the germline J gene. Deletions cut 1 base from V and 6 bases from J, with 6 bases between. Germline V CDR1 and CDR2: SGHVS, FNYEAQ. The CDR3 is 12 residues long.

This clone was observed at least ten times. The DNA read from the CDR3 is TGCGCCAGCAGCCAGATTAGCCTTAGGATGAACACTGAA. This gives the protein CASSQISLRMNTE. The full-length CDR3 reads as CASSQISLRMNTEAFF. V and J are TRBV10-2 and TRBJ1-1; D remains unclear. The read terminates 3 residues before the CDR3 end, so the remaining end is supplied by the germline J gene. CDR1 is WSHSY, CDR2 SAAADI, per germline. Trimming removed 6 bases at V and 0 bases at J, with 17 bases between. CDR3 length: 16 residues.

The table lists this clone with many counts. Sequencing ends 3 residues short of the CDR3 end; the germline J gene provides the rest. This chain joins TRBV2 and TRBJ2-1; D is possibly TRBD2 (6 bases). The CDR3 contains 14 residues. Germline-derived CDR1 and CDR2 are SNHLY and FYNNEI. Trimming took off 7 bases at V and 3 bases at J, with 13 bases between the two ends. The CDR3 protein is CASIPRAGYNEQFF. The DNA read from the CDR3 is TGTGCCAGCATCCCCCGAGCGGGCTACAATGAG.

This clone was detected many times. The CDR3 goes on 3 residues after the read ends, and that part is filled in from the germline J gene. The chain combines TRBV18 with TRBJ2-1; 9 nucleotides agree with TRBD2. Unmatched junction bases numbered 8, after V lost 2 bases and J lost 9 bases. The CDR3 extends over 15 amino acids. CDR1 is KGHSH and CDR2 is LQKENI in the germline V gene. The DNA read from the CDR3 is TGTGCCAGCTCACCAGCTAGCGGGATGTTGTTTGAG. Its translation: CASSPASGMLFE. The whole CDR3 region reads CASSPASGMLFEQFF.

This clone has at least ten counts. The read ends 3 residues before the CDR3 terminus; that terminus is restored from the germline J gene. The chain carries TRBV29-1 and TRBJ2-3; 8 bases match TRBD1. J gave up 2 bases and V 6 bases, and 4 bases lay outside the gene matches. Germline CDR1 SQVTM, CDR2 ANQGSEA. The CDR3 totals 13 residues. Here the CDR3 reads CSVRTGFTDTQYF. Partial CDR3 DNA: TGCAGCGTAAGGACAGGGTTCACAGATACG.

This clone was observed at least ten times. From the germline J gene comes the end of the CDR3, since the read stops 3 residues before it. This sequence joins TRBV2 and TRBJ2-7; 10 nucleotides agree with TRBD1. Trimming cost V 4 bases and J 1 base; bases outside gene matches: 1. CDR3 length: 14 residues. CDR1 and CDR2 from the germline V gene are SNHLY and FYNNEI. The covered CDR3 bases are TGTGCCAGCAGTGGGGGACAGGGGTCCTACGAG. This encodes CASSGGQGSYE. The whole CDR3 reads CASSGGQGSYEQYF.

At least ten counts were recorded for this clone. The CDR3 extends 3 residues past the end of the read, so its final part is completed from the germline J gene. V gene TRBV5-1 combines with J gene TRBJ1-2, with 9 bases lining up with TRBD1. CDR3 length equals 14 residues. The V gene's germline CDR1 is SGHRS and CDR2 YFSETQ. The sequenced part of the CDR3 DNA is TGCGCCAGCAGCTTCGGGACAGGGCCTCAGGGC. It yields the protein CASSFGTGPQG. In full, the CDR3 is CASSFGTGPQGYTF.

The table lists this clone with many counts. The CDR3 is cut off 3 residues early in the read; its end comes from the germline J gene. The chain recombines TRBV7-2 with TRBJ2-3; D remains ambiguous. This CDR3 spans 14 amino acids. From germline, CDR1 is SGHTA and CDR2 FQGNSA. V lost 3 bases to trimming and J lost 8 bases, with 15 bases between them. CDR3 in amino acids: CASSFDAPPGTQYF. The CDR3 bases that were read are TGTGCCAGCAGCTTCGACGCCCCGCCGGGTACG. The variable domain in full, with the rest retrieved from reference TRBV7-2 and TRBJ2-3, is GAGVSQSPSNKVTEKGKDVELRCDPISGHTALYWYRQSLGQGLEFLIYFQGNSAPDKSGLPSDRFSAERTGGSVSTLTIQRTQQEDSAVYLCASSFDAPPGTQYFGPGTRLTVL.

This clone was detected many times. From the germline J gene comes the end of the CDR3, since the read stops 3 residues before it. This chain connects TRBV7-8 to TRBJ2-7; 8 positions agree with TRBD2. The J segment lost 6 bases and the V segment lost 5 bases, leaving 6 bases of the junction unmatched. The CDR3 loop spans 13 amino acids. The germline gives CDR1 SGHVS, CDR2 FQNEAQ. The CDR3 protein is CASSPRLAFEQYF. The CDR3 DNA, read in part, is TGTGCCAGCAGCCCACGACTAGCGTTCGAG.

This clone was observed many times. The CDR3 region is CASSYRQSSYNEQFF. CDR3 bases read: TGTGCCAGCAGTTACCGACAAAGCTCCTACAATGAG. The chain links TRBV6-2 or TRBV6-3 to TRBJ2-1; D is uncertain. Read data end 3 residues before the CDR3 end; the end is taken from the germline J gene. Germline CDR1 and CDR2: MNHEY and SVGEGT. V gave up 2 bases and J gave up 0 bases, with 8 bases separating them. This CDR3 has 15 amino acids.

This clone appeared a few times. The read finishes 3 residues shy of the CDR3 end, and the germline J gene is used to complete it. This chain joins TRBV29-1 and TRBJ2-7, with a possible D match to TRBD2 (5 bases). Trimming removed 2 bases at V and 6 bases at J, with 11 bases between. Per germline, CDR1 SQVTM and CDR2 ANQGSEA. This CDR3 is built from 12 residues. The DNA read from the CDR3 is TGCAGCGTTGAACGGGGATTCGGCGAG. Its translation is CSVERGFGE. The full CDR3 protein is CSVERGFGEQYF.